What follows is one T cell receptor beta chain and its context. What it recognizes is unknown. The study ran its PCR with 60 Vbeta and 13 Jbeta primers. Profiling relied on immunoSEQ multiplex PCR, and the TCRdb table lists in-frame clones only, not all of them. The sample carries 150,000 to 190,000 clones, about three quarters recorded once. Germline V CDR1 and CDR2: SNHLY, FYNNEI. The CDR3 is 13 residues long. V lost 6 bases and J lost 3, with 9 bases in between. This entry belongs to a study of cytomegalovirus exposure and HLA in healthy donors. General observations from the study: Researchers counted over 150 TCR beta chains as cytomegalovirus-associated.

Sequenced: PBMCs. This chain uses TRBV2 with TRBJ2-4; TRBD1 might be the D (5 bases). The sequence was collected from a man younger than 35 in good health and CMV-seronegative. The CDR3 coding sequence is TGTGCCAGCAGCGACAGCCTCAAAAACATTCAGTACTTC. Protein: CASSDSLKNIQYF.